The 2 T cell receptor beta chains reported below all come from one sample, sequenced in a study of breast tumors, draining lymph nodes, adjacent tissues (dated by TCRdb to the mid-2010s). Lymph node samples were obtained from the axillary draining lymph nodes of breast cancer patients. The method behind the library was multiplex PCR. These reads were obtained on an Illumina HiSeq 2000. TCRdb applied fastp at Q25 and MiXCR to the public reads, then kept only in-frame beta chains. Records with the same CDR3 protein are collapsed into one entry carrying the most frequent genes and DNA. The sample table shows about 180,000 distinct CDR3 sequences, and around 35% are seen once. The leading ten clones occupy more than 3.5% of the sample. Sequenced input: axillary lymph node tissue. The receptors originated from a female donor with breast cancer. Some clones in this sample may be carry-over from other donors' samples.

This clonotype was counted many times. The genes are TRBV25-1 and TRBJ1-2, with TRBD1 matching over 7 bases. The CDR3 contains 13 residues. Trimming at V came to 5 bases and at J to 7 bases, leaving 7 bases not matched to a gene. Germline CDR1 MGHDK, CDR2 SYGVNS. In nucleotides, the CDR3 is TGTGCCAGCAGTAGAACAGGGGACCGTGGCTACACCTTC. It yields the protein CASSRTGDRGYTF.

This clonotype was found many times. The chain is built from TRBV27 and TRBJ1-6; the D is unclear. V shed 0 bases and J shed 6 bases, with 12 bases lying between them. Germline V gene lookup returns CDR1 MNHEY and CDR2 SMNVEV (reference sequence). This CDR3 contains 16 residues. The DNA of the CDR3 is TGTGCCAGCAGTTTATCTCTCGGACTGCTTAATTCACCCCTCCACTTT. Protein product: CASSLSLGLLNSPLHF.